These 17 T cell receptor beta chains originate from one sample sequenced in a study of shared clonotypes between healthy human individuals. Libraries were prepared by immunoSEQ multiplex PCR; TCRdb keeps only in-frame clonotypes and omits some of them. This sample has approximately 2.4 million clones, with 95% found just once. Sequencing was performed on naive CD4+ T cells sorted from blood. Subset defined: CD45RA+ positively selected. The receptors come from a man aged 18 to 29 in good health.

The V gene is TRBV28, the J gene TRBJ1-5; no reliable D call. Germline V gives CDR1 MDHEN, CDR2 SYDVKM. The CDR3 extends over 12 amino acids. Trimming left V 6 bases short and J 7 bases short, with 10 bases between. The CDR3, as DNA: TGTGCCAGCAGAACACCGGGACAGCCCCAGCATTTT. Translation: CASRTPGQPQHF.

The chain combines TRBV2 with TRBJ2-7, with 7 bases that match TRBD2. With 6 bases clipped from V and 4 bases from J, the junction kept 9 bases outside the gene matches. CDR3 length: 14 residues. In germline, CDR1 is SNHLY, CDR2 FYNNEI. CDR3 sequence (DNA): TGTGCCAGCAGGGGTCGGCTCGGGAGGTACGAGCAGTACTTC. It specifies CASRGRLGRYEQYF.

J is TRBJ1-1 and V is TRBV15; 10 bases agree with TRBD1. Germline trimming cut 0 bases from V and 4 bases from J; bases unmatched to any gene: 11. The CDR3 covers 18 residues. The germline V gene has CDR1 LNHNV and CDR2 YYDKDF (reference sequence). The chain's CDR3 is CATSRDRDRGWVSTEAFF. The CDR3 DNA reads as TGTGCCACCAGCAGAGATCGGGACAGGGGATGGGTGAGCACTGAAGCTTTCTTT.

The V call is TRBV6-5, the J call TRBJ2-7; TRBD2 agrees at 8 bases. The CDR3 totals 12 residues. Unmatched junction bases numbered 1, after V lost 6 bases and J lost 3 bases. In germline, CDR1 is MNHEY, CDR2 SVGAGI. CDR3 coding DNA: TGTGCCAGCAGGGGACTAGTCTACGAGCAGTACTTC. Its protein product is CASRGLVYEQYF.

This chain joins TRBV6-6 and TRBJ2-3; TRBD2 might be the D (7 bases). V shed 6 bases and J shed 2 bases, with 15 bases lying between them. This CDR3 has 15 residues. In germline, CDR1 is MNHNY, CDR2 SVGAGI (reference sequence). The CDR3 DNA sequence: TGTGCCAGCAGCAAGTCGGGGGGCCTCACAGATACGCAGTATTTT. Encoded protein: CASSKSGGLTDTQYF.

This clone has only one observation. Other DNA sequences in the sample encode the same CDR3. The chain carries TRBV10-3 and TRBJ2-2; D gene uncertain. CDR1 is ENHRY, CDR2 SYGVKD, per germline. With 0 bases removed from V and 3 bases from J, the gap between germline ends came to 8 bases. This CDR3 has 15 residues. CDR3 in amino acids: CAISESGRDTGELFF. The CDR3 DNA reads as TGTGCCATCAGTGAGTCAGGAAGGGACACCGGGGAGCTGTTTTTT.

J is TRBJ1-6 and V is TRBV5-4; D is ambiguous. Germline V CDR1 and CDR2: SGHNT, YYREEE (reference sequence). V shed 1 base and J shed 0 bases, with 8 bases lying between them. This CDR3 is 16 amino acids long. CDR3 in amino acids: CASSLRGSSYNSPLHF. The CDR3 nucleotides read TGTGCCAGCAGCTTGCGTGGGAGCTCCTATAATTCACCCCTCCACTTT.

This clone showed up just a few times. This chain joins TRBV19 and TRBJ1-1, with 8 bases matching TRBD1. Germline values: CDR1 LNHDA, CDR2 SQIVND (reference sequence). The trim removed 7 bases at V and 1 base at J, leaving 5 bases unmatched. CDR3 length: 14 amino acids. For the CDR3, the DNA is TGTGCCAGTATTCGGCAGGGGGCGAACACTGAAGCTTTCTTT. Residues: CASIRQGANTEAFF.

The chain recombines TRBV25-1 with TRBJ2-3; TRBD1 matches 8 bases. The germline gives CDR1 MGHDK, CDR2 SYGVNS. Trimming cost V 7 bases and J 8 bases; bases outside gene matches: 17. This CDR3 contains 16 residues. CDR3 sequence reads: CASNDLQGTGPGTQYF. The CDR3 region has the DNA TGTGCCAGCAACGACCTCCAGGGGACAGGCCCCGGTACGCAGTATTTT.

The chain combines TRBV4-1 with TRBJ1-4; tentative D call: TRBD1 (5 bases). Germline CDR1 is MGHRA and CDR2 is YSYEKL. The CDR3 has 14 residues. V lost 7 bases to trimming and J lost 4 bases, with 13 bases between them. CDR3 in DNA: TGCGCCAGCACCTGGGGGAGGGTTAATGAAAAACTGTTTTTT. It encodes CASTWGRVNEKLFF.

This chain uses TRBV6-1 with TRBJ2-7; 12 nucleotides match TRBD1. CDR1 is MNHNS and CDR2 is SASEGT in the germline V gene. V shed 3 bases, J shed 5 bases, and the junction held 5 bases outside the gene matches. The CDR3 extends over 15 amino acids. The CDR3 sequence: CASSEGQGAYNEQYF. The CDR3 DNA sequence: TGTGCCAGCAGTGAGGGACAGGGGGCCTATAACGAGCAGTACTTC.

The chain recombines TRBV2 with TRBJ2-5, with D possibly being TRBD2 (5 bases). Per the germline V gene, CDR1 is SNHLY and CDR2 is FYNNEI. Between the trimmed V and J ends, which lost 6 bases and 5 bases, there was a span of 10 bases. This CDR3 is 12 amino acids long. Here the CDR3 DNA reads TGTGCCAGCAGGTACGGGGTGGAGACCCAGTACTTC. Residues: CASRYGVETQYF.

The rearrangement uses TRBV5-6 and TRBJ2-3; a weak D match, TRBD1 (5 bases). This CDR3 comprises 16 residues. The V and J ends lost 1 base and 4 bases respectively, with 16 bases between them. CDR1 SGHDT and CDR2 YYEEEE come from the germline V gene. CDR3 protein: CASSLRSRGAADTQYF. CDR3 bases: TGTGCCAGCAGCTTGAGATCTCGTGGGGCCGCAGATACGCAGTATTTT.

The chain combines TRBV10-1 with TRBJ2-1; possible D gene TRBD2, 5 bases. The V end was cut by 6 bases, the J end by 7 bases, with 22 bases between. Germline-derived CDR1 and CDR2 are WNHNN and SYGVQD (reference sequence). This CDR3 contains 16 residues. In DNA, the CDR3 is TGCGCCAGCAGCCGCCTAGAGCGGAGTATTGCAAATGAGCAGTTCTTC. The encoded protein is CASSRLERSIANEQFF.

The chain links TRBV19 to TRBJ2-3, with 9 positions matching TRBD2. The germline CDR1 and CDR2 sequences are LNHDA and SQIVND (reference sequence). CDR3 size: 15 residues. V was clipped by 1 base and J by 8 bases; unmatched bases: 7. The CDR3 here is CASSIVVAGAGTQYF. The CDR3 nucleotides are TGTGCCAGTAGTATAGTAGTAGCGGGGGCGGGTACGCAGTATTTT.

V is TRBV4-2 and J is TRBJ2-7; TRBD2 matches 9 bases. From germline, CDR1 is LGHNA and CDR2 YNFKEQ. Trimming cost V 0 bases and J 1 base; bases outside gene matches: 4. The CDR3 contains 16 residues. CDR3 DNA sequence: TGTGCCAGCAGCCAAGATGTCACTAGCGGGTCCTACGAGCAGTACTTC. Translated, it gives CASSQDVTSGSYEQYF.

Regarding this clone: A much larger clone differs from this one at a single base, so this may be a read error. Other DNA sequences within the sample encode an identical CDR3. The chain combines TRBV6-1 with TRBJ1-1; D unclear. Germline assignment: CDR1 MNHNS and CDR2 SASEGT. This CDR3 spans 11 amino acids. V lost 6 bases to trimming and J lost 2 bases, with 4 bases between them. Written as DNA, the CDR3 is TGTGCCAGCAGGTTAAACACTGAAGCTTTCTTT. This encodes CASRLNTEAFF.